This T cell receptor beta chain was obtained from a study of T cells of healthy individuals. The CDR3 extends over 17 amino acids. With 0 bases clipped from V and 2 bases from J, the junction kept 2 bases outside the gene matches. CDR1 is ENHRY and CDR2 is SYGVKD in the germline V gene. TCRdb fed the 5' RACE reads into MiXCR, producing one record per CDR3 protein. The sample includes 40,000 to 65,000 distinct CDR3 sequences, about 15% of them seen just once. There are a few counts of this clonotype. The source of this sequence is a human donor in good health. The rearrangement uses TRBV10-3 and TRBJ2-3; 13 nucleotides line up with TRBD2. CDR3 DNA sequence: TGTGCCATCAGTGAGTCGACTAGCGGGGGGACCACAGATACGCAGTATTTT. Translated, it gives CAISESTSGGTTDTQYF.